The 27 T cell receptor beta chains listed next were all sequenced from one sample in a study of T-cell reconstitution after alpha-beta-depleted transplantation in children. Construction of the TCRbeta library involved unique molecular identifiers. TCRdb re-called the PCR reads with MiXCR, one entry per CDR3 protein. The sample gives a few hundred thousand distinct CDR3 sequences, around 16% of which show up once; 2.5% to 4% is in the top ten. Specimen: PBMCs from the stem cell graft donor, collected from the stem cell graft. The receptors were gathered from a human donor who donated a stem cell graft to a child with acute lymphoblastic leukemia.

This chain connects TRBV4-1 to TRBJ1-2, with D tentatively TRBD1 (6 bases). The CDR3 sequence is 17 residues long. Germline CDR1 MGHRA, CDR2 YSYEKL. V lost 0 bases and J lost 4, with 18 bases in between. The CDR3 spells CASSQEAGWGGAYGYTF. The CDR3 region has the DNA TGCGCCAGCAGCCAAGAGGCCGGCTGGGGGGGCGCCTATGGCTACACCTTC.

V and J are TRBV20-1 and TRBJ2-3; 9 nucleotides align to TRBD2. CDR3 length: 16 residues. Looked up from germline, CDR1 is DFQATT and CDR2 is SNEGSKA (reference sequence). V lost 3 bases to trimming and J lost 2 bases; unmatched junction nucleotides: 9. DNA of the CDR3: TGCAGTGCTAGTCTTCCCAGGACTAGCGTCACAGATACGCAGTATTTT. Translating it yields CSASLPRTSVTDTQYF.

This clonotype was detected only a few times. The V gene is TRBV7-9, the J gene TRBJ2-2; D is unresolved. CDR1 is SEHNR and CDR2 is FQNEAQ in the germline V gene (reference sequence). V was cut by 2 bases and J by 4 bases, with 8 bases left in between. The CDR3 is made up of 14 amino acids. This CDR3 reads CASSLTRSTGELFF. For the CDR3, the DNA is TGTGCCAGCAGCTTAACCAGGAGCACCGGGGAGCTGTTTTTT.

V gene TRBV24-1 combines with J gene TRBJ2-2; D is unclear. V was clipped by 3 bases and J by 7 bases, with 8 bases between them. Germline CDR1 and CDR2: KGHDR and SFDVKD. The CDR3 has 13 residues. CDR3 in amino acids: CATSDPNNGELFF. CDR3 nucleotide sequence: TGTGCCACCAGTGATCCCAATAACGGGGAGCTGTTTTTT.

This clonotype appeared a few times. The chain is built from TRBV4-1 and TRBJ2-1; D possibly corresponds to TRBD2 (5 bases). CDR1 MGHRA and CDR2 YSYEKL come from the germline V gene. V lost 1 base, J lost 5 bases, and 12 bases lay in between. The CDR3 extends over 15 amino acids. For the CDR3, the DNA is TGCGCCAGCAGCCAAGGTCCTAGCCTCAACAATGAGCAGTTCTTC. Residues: CASSQGPSLNNEQFF.

The V and J genes are TRBV6-1 and TRBJ2-3; TRBD2 aligns across 8 bases. This CDR3 is built from 15 residues. J was trimmed by 2 bases and V by 5 bases; bases with no gene match: 6. Germline CDR1 MNHNS, CDR2 SASEGT. This chain's CDR3 is CASSRAGAYTDTQYF. DNA of the CDR3: TGTGCCAGCAGTCGAGCGGGAGCTTACACAGATACGCAGTATTTT.

This clonotype was counted a few times. The rearrangement links TRBV29-1 to TRBJ1-1; perhaps TRBD1 as D (5 bases). Looked up from germline, CDR1 is SQVTM and CDR2 is ANQGSEA. V lost 6 bases and J 12 bases, leaving 14 bases between the germline ends. This CDR3 comprises 10 residues. The CDR3 is CSVWDYETFF. The CDR3 DNA reads TGCAGCGTGTGGGACTATGAGACTTTCTTT. Full variable domain (missing parts from reference TRBV29-1 and TRBJ1-1): SAVISQKPSRDICQRGTSLTIQCQVDSQVTMMFWYRQQPGQSLTLIATANQGSEATYESGFVIDKFPISRPNLTFSTLTVSNMSPEDSSIYLCSVWDYETFFGQGTRLTVV.

The sample holds a few counts of this clonotype. The chain links TRBV7-9 to TRBJ2-2, with D unresolved. The CDR3 is 12 amino acids. V dropped 4 bases and J dropped 6 bases, with 6 bases sitting between them. Germline assignment: CDR1 SEHNR and CDR2 FQNEAQ (reference sequence). Here the CDR3 reads CASSWSPGELFF. Written as DNA, the CDR3 is TGTGCCAGCAGCTGGTCCCCCGGGGAGCTGTTTTTT.

J is TRBJ1-1 and V is TRBV7-3; D call uncertain. Trimming cost V 5 bases and J 0 bases, with 10 bases left between them. The germline gives CDR1 SGHTA, CDR2 FQGTGA. The CDR3 runs 14 residues. CDR3 sequence: CASSAWGLNTEAFF. CDR3 DNA sequence: TGTGCCAGCAGCGCTTGGGGTCTGAACACTGAAGCTTTCTTT. The whole variable domain, remainder taken from reference TRBV7-3 and TRBJ1-1, is GAGVSQTPSNKVTEKGKYVELRCDPISGHTALYWYRQSLGQGPEFLIYFQGTGAADDSGLPNDRFFAVRPEGSVSTLKIQRTERGDSAVYLCASSAWGLNTEAFFGQGTRLTVV.

This clonotype was seen a handful of times. The gene calls are TRBV29-1 and TRBJ1-4; 7 positions agree with TRBD1. Germline CDR1 is SQVTM and CDR2 is ANQGSEA. CDR3 length equals 14 residues. Germline trimming cut 7 bases from V and 5 bases from J; bases unmatched to any gene: 10. CDR3 amino acids: CSALFGGQNEKLFF. In nucleotides, the CDR3 is TGCAGCGCCCTATTCGGGGGACAGAATGAAAAACTGTTTTTT.

This clonotype was counted between two and nine times. The V call is TRBV4-1, the J call TRBJ2-3; D not certain. V lost 1 base to trimming and J lost 2 bases, with 13 bases between them. This CDR3 comprises 16 residues. CDR1 is MGHRA and CDR2 is YSYEKL in the germline V gene. The CDR3, as DNA: TGCGCCAGCAGCCAAGGGGTCAGTGTCAACACAGATACGCAGTATTTT. Translation: CASSQGVSVNTDTQYF.

This clonotype showed up just a few times. V and J are TRBV7-3 and TRBJ2-3, with 10 bases aligning to TRBD2. This CDR3 has 17 residues. The germline V gene encodes CDR1 SGHTA and CDR2 FQGTGA. V gave up 0 bases and J gave up 2 bases; unmatched junction bases: 5. The CDR3 region is CASSLTASGSPTDTQYF. The DNA for the CDR3 is TGTGCCAGCAGCTTAACAGCTAGCGGGAGCCCCACAGATACGCAGTATTTT.

This clonotype was seen more than once but under ten times. V and J are TRBV12-3 or TRBV12-4 and TRBJ2-7, with 7 bases aligning to TRBD2. The ends lost 6 bases at V and 5 bases at J; junction bases unmatched: 10. CDR3 length equals 14 residues. Here the CDR3 DNA reads TGTGCCAGCAGCCCTAGCGGCGCTACCCACGAGCAGTACTTC. Translated, it gives CASSPSGATHEQYF.

This chain connects TRBV7-9 to TRBJ2-5; D unclear. The CDR3 sequence is 12 residues long. V gave up 5 bases and J gave up 5 bases, with 9 bases separating them. Germline CDR1 is SEHNR and CDR2 is FQNEAQ (reference sequence). CDR3 bases: TGTGCCAGCAGCGACGAGAGGGAGACCCAGTACTTC. The encoded protein is CASSDERETQYF.

The chain has TRBV5-1 and TRBJ2-5; the D is unclear. Between the trimmed V and J ends, which lost 4 bases and 5 bases, there was a span of 18 bases. CDR3 length: 15 residues. Germline V gene sequence: CDR1 SGHRS, CDR2 YFSETQ. CDR3 nucleotides: TGCGCCAGCAGCCCAACGTTGCGCTACGCGGAGACCCAGTACTTC. Encoded protein: CASSPTLRYAETQYF.

This clonotype has more than one count but fewer than ten. This chain uses TRBV5-1 with TRBJ2-2, with TRBD2 as a possible D gene (6 bases). The CDR3 has 14 amino acids. Trimming removed 5 bases from V and 6 bases from J, with 14 bases in between. Germline-derived CDR1 and CDR2 are SGHRS and YFSETQ. CDR3 in DNA: TGCGCCAGCAGGATAACGGGAGCAGCCGGGGAGCTGTTTTTT. It translates to CASRITGAAGELFF.

The rearrangement links TRBV6-2 or TRBV6-3 to TRBJ2-2; 10 nucleotides align to TRBD2. Germline CDR1 reads MNHEY; CDR2 reads SVGEGT. This CDR3 contains 17 residues. The V segment lost 6 bases and the J segment 5 bases; nucleotides outside the gene matches: 12. CDR3 protein: CASSALSGRANTGELFF. The CDR3 coding sequence is TGTGCCAGCAGCGCCCTCAGCGGGAGGGCAAATACCGGGGAGCTGTTTTTT.

Turning to this clonotype: Germline and junction disagree at one end, which may indicate a read error. This chain uses TRBV2 with TRBJ2-3, with TRBD2 as a possible D gene (5 bases). This CDR3 region has 15 residues. Germline CDR1 SNHLY, CDR2 FYNNEI. The CDR3 DNA reads as TGTGCCAGCAGGGATGGGATAGGGAGCAGAGATACGCAGTATTTT. Protein: CASRDGIGSRDTQYF. The complete variable domain, with remaining parts taken from reference TRBV2 and TRBJ2-3, reads EPEVTQTPSHQVTQMGQEVILRCVPISNHLYFYWYRQILGQKVEFLVSFYNNEISEKSEIFDDQFSVERPDGSNFTLKIRSTKLEDSAMYFCASRDGIGSRDTQYFGPGTRLTVL.

This clonotype was counted at least ten times. This rearrangement joins TRBV7-8 to TRBJ2-1, with a possible D match to TRBD1 (6 bases). The length of the CDR3 is 15 residues. The germline V and J ends were trimmed by 3 bases and 7 bases, with 16 bases remaining between them. Germline V gene lookup returns CDR1 SGHVS and CDR2 FQNEAQ. Here the CDR3 DNA reads TGTGCCAGCAGCTTTTCGGCGAACACAGGGAATGAGCAGTTCTTC. Its protein product is CASSFSANTGNEQFF.

The CDR3 DNA reads as TGTGCCAGCTCACCACCCAGGGCTCTTGGGACTAATGAAAAACTGTTTTTT. Amino acids: CASSPPRALGTNEKLFF. The rearrangement uses TRBV18 and TRBJ1-4, with a tentative D call TRBD1 (5 bases). Trimming pared 0 bases from V and 2 bases from J, leaving 13 bases between. The CDR3 consists of 17 residues. Germline V lookup: CDR1 KGHSH, CDR2 LQKENI. Full variable domain (rest looked up from reference TRBV18 and TRBJ1-4): NAGVMQNPRHLVRRRGQEARLRCSPMKGHSHVYWYRQLPEEGLKFMVYLQKENIIDESGMPKERFSAEFPKEGPSILRIQQVVRGDSAAYFCASSPPRALGTNEKLFFGSGTQLSVL.

The chain recombines TRBV5-1 with TRBJ2-7; 8 bases align to TRBD2. The CDR3 is 17 amino acids. Germline values: CDR1 SGHRS, CDR2 YFSETQ. V lost 2 bases and J lost 4; bases outside the gene matches: 14. CDR3 protein: CASSLRRSGTREYEQYF. The DNA of the CDR3 is TGCGCCAGCAGCTTACGGAGATCCGGGACTAGAGAATACGAGCAGTACTTC.

The rearrangement uses TRBV12-3 or TRBV12-4 and TRBJ1-6; D is unclear. This CDR3 region has 16 residues. V gave up 8 bases and J gave up 0 bases, with 14 bases separating them. DNA for the CDR3: TGTGCCAGCCTGAAGTGGAGGAGCTCCTATAATTCACCCCTCCACTTT. Encoded protein: CASLKWRSSYNSPLHF.

This clonotype came up a few times. The CDR3 protein is CASSLARGLTYNSPLHF. The CDR3 DNA is TGTGCCAGCAGCTTGGCCCGGGGTCTGACATATAATTCACCCCTCCACTTT. The chain joins TRBV5-4 to TRBJ1-6; no firm D call. In germline, CDR1 is SGHNT, CDR2 YYREEE (reference sequence). The germline V and J ends were trimmed by 0 bases and 4 bases, with 14 bases remaining between them. The CDR3 is 17 amino acids.

Only a few counts were recorded for this clonotype. The chain is built from TRBV6-4 and TRBJ1-1; D is perhaps TRBD1 (6 bases). CDR3 length equals 14 residues. Trimming took 6 bases from V and 1 from J, leaving 12 bases between them. CDR1 is MRHNA and CDR2 is SNTAGT in the germline V gene. The CDR3 coding sequence is TGTGCCAGCAGATCACAGGGCAGGAACACTGAAGCTTTCTTT. Translated: CASRSQGRNTEAFF.

The chain couples TRBV7-2 to TRBJ2-1; D is perhaps TRBD1 (5 bases). Germline V CDR1 and CDR2: SGHTA, FQGNSA. This CDR3 is 16 amino acids long. V shed 6 bases and J shed 4 bases, with 19 bases lying between them. CDR3 DNA sequence: TGTGCCAGCAGTTTCGGACAATACATTAAATACAATGAGCAGTTCTTC. It codes for CASSFGQYIKYNEQFF.

A word on this clonotype: At one end, the junction sequence differs from germline, possibly due to a read error. This chain links TRBV7-9 with TRBJ2-4, with a possible D match to TRBD2 (6 bases). Germline assignment: CDR1 SEHNR and CDR2 FQNEAQ (reference sequence). The CDR3 is 13 amino acids. The CDR3 DNA sequence: TGTGCCAGCCAGGCACTAGCCAAAAACAGTCAGTACTTC. It specifies CASQALAKNSQYF.

The chain couples TRBV24-1 to TRBJ2-1; 9 bases align to TRBD1. Germline lookup yields CDR1 KGHDR and CDR2 SFDVKD. V shed 3 bases and J 8 bases; nucleotides not matched to a gene: 10. The CDR3 is 16 amino acids. This CDR3 reads CATSDLQGAQGDEQFF. The CDR3 bases are TGTGCCACCAGTGATCTACAGGGGGCCCAAGGGGATGAGCAGTTCTTC.